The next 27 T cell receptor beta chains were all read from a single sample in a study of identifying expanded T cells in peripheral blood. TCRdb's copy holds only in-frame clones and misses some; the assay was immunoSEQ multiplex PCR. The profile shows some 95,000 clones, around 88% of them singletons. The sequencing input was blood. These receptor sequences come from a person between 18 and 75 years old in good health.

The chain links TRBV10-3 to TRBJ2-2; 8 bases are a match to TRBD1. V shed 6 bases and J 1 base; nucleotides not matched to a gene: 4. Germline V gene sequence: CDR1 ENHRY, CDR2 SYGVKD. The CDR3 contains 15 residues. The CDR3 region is CAISGDRGNTGELFF. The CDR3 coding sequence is TGTGCCATCAGCGGAGACAGGGGGAACACCGGGGAGCTGTTTTTT.

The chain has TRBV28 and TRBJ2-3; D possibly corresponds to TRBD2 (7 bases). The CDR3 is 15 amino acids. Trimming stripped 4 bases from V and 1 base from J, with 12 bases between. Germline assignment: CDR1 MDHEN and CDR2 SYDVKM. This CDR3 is CASSWAGAGTDTQYF. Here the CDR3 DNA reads TGTGCCAGCAGTTGGGCGGGGGCCGGCACAGATACGCAGTATTTT.

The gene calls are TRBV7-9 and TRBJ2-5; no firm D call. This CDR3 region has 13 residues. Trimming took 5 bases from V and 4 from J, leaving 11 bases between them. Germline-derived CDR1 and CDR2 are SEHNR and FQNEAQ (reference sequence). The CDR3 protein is CASSLKMRETQYF. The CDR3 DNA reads TGTGCCAGCAGCCTAAAAATGAGAGAGACCCAGTACTTC.

The CDR3 region is CASSLQGQGTDTQYF. The DNA for the CDR3 is TGTGCCAGCAGCCTACAGGGACAGGGGACAGATACGCAGTATTTT. This chain uses TRBV7-7 with TRBJ2-3; 10 bases line up with TRBD1. The CDR3 is made up of 15 amino acids. Germline V gene lookup returns CDR1 SSHAT and CDR2 FNYEAQ (reference sequence). The J segment lost 3 bases and the V segment lost 5 bases, leaving 5 bases of the junction unmatched. Using reference TRBV7-7 and TRBJ2-3 for the parts outside the CDR3, the full variable domain is GAGVSQSPRYKVTKRGQDVTLRCDPISSHATLYWYQQALGQGPEFLTYFNYEAQPDKSGLPSDRFSAERPEGSISTLTIQRTEQRDSAMYRCASSLQGQGTDTQYFGPGTRLTVL.

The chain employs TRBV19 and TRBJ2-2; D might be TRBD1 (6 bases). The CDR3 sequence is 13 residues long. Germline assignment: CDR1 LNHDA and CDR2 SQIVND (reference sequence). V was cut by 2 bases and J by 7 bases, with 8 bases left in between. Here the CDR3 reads CASSIRGGGELFF. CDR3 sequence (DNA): TGTGCCAGTAGTATAAGAGGGGGCGGGGAGCTGTTTTTT.

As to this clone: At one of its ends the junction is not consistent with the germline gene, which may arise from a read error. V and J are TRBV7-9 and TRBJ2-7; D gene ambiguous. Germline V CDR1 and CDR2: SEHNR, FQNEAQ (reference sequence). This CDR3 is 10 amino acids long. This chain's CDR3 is CASSLAEASF. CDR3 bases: TGTGCCAGCAGCTTAGCCGAGGCCTCCTTC. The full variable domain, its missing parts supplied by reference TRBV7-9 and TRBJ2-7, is DTGVSQNPRHKITKRGQNVTFRCDPISEHNRLYWYRQTLGQGPEFLTYFQNEAQLEKSRLLSDRFSAERPKGSFSTLEIQRTEQGDSAMYLCASSLAEASFGPGTRLTVT.

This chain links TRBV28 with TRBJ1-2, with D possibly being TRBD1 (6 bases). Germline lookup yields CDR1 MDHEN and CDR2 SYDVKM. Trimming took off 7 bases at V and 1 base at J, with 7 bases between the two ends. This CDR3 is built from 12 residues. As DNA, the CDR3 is TGTGCCAGCACAGGGGATAACTATGGCTACACCTTC. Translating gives CASTGDNYGYTF.

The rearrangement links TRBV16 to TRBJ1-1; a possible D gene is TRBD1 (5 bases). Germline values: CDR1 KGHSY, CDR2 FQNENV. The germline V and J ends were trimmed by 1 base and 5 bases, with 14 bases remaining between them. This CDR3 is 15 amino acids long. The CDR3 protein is CASSQFGREGTEAFF. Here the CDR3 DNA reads TGTGCCAGCAGCCAATTTGGTAGGGAGGGGACTGAAGCTTTCTTT. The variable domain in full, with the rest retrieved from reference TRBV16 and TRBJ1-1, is GEEVAQTPKHLVRGEGQKAKLYCAPIKGHSYVFWYQQVLKNEFKFLISFQNENVFDETGMPKERFSAKCLPNSPCSLEIQATKLEDSAVYFCASSQFGREGTEAFFGQGTRLTVV.

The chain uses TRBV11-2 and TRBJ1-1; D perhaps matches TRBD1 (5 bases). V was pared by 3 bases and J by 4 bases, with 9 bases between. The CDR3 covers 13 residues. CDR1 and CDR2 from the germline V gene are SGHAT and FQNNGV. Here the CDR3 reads CASSFQGGTEAFF. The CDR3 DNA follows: TGTGCCAGCAGCTTCCAGGGAGGCACTGAAGCTTTCTTT.

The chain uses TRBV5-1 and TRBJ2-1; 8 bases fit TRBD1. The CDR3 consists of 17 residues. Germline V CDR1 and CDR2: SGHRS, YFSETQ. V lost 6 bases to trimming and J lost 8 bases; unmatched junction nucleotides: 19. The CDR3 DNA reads TGCGCCAGCAATGGCTACCAGAGGGCAGGGGGCGAGGATGAGCAGTTCTTC. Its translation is CASNGYQRAGGEDEQFF.

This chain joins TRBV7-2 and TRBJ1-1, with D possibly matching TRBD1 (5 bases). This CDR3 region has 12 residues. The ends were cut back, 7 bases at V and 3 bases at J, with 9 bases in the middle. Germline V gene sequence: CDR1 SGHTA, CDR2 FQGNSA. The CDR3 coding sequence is TGTGCCAGCAACGAGGGACACACTGAAGCTTTCTTT. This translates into CASNEGHTEAFF.

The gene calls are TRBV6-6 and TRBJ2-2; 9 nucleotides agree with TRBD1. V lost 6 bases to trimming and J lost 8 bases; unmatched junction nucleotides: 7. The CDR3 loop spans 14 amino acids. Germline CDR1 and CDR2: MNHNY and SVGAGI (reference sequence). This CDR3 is CASRRDRDVGELFF. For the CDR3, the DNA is TGTGCCAGCAGACGGGACAGGGACGTTGGGGAGCTGTTTTTT.

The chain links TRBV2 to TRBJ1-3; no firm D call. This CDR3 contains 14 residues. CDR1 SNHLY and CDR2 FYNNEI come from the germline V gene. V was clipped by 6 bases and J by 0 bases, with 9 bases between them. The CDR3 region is CASRKIDSGNTIYF. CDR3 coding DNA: TGTGCCAGCAGAAAAATCGACTCTGGAAACACCATATATTTT.

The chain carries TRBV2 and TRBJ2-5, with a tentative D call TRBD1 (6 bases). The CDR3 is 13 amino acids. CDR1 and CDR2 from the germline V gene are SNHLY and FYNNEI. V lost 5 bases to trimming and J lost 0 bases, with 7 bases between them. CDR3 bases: TGTGCCAGCAGTCCAGGGGACCAAGAGACCCAGTACTTC. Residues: CASSPGDQETQYF. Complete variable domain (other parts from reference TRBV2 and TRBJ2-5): EPEVTQTPSHQVTQMGQEVILRCVPISNHLYFYWYRQILGQKVEFLVSFYNNEISEKSEIFDDQFSVERPDGSNFTLKIRSTKLEDSAMYFCASSPGDQETQYFGPGTRLLVL.

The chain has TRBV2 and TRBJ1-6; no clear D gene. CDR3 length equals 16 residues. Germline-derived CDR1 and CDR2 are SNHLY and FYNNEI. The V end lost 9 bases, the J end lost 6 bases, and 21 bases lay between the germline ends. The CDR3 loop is CASRDGVKLPNSPLHF. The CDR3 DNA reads TGTGCCAGTAGAGACGGGGTAAAATTACCTAATTCACCCCTCCACTTT.

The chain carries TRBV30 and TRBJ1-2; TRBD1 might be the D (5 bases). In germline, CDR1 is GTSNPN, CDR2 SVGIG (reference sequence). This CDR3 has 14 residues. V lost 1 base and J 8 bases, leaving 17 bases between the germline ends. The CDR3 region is CAWSADNQVTGYTF. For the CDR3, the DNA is TGTGCCTGGAGTGCGGACAACCAAGTTACGGGCTACACCTTC.

In DNA, the CDR3 is TGTGCCAGCAGCCCTGCCTACGGCAGCACTTGCACCTTC. It is translated as CASSPAYGSTCTF. The gene calls are TRBV7-8 and TRBJ1-2; D not resolved. V was clipped by 5 bases and J by 13 bases, with 20 bases between them. Looked up from germline, CDR1 is SGHVS and CDR2 is FQNEAQ. The CDR3 has 13 amino acids.

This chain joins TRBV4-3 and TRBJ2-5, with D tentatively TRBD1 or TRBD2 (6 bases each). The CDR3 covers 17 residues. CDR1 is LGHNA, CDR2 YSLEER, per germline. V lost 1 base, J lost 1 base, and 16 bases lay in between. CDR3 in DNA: TGCGCCAGCAGCCAAGGTAATGGGAGGACAGTCCAAGAGACCCAGTACTTC. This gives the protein CASSQGNGRTVQETQYF.

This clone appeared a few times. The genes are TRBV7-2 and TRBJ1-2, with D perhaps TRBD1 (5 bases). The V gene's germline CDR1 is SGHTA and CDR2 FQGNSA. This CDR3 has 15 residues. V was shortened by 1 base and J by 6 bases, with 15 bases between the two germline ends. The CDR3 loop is CASSLVGREINGYTF. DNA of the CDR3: TGTGCCAGCAGCTTAGTGGGCAGGGAGATCAATGGCTACACCTTC.

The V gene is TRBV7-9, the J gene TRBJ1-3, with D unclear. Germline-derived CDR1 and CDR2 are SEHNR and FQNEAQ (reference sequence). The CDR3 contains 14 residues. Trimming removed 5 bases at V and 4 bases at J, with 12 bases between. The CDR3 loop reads CASSRSVAGNTIYF. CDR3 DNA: TGTGCCAGCAGCCGGTCTGTGGCAGGAAACACCATATATTTT.

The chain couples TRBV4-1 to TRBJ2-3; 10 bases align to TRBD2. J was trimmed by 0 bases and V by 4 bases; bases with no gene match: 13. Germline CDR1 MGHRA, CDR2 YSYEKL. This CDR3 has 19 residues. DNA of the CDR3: TGCGCCAGCAGCCCGGAACCCCTAGCGGGGGTGCTAAGCACAGATACGCAGTATTTT. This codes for CASSPEPLAGVLSTDTQYF.

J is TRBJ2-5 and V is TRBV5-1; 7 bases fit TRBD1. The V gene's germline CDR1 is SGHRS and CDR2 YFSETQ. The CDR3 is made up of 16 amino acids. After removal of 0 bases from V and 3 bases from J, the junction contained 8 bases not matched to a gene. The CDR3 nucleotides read TGCGCCAGCAGCTTGGGCCTCACACAGGGGAAAGAGACCCAGTACTTC. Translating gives CASSLGLTQGKETQYF.

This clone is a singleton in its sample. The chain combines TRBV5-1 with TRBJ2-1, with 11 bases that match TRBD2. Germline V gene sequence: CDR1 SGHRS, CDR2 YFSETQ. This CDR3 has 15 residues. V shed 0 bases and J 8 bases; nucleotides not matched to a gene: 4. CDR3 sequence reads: CASSLALAGGYEQFF. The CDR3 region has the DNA TGCGCCAGCAGCTTGGCGCTAGCGGGGGGCTATGAGCAGTTCTTC.

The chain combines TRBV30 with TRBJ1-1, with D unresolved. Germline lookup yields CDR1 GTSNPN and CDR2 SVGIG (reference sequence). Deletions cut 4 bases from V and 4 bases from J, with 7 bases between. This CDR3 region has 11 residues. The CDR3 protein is CAWTLATEAFF. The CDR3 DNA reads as TGTGCCTGGACCCTCGCCACTGAAGCTTTCTTT.

The CDR3 DNA reads as TGCGCCAGCAGCTACGGGGGGAACACTGAAGCTTTCTTT. Its protein product is CASSYGGNTEAFF. The rearrangement joins TRBV5-1 to TRBJ1-1; a possible D gene is TRBD1 (5 bases). V lost 3 bases to trimming and J lost 1 base, with 7 bases between them. The CDR3 consists of 13 residues. CDR1 and CDR2 from the germline V gene are SGHRS and YFSETQ.

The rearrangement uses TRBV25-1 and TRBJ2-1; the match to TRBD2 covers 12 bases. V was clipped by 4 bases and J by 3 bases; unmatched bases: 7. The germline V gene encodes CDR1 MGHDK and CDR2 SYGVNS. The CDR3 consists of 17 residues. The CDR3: CASSGPTLAGGYNEQFF. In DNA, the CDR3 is TGTGCCAGCAGTGGACCCACACTAGCGGGGGGCTACAATGAGCAGTTCTTC.

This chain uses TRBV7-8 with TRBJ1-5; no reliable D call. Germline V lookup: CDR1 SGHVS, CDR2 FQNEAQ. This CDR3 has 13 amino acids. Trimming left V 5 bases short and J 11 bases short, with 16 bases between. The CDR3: CASSVDGWGAQHF. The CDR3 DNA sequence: TGTGCCAGCAGCGTGGACGGTTGGGGAGCCCAGCATTTT.